Following are 11 T cell receptor beta chains from one sample sequenced in a study of shared clonotypes between healthy human individuals. Profiled with immunoSEQ multiplex PCR; TCRdb holds only in-frame clones, not every one. The sample yields approximately 1.5 million clones, approximately 98% seen once. Sequencing was performed on naive CD4+ T cells sorted from blood. Subset given: CD45RA+ positively selected. Receptors were obtained from a man under 40 in good health.

J is TRBJ2-3 and V is TRBV29-1; 8 nucleotides line up with TRBD2. Trimming cost V 5 bases and J 0 bases; bases outside gene matches: 4. CDR3 length: 14 residues. Germline V gene lookup returns CDR1 SQVTM and CDR2 ANQGSEA. The DNA of the CDR3 is TGCAGCGTTCCGGCTAGCGGGAGCACAGATACGCAGTATTTT. Translation: CSVPASGSTDTQYF.

The gene calls are TRBV6-5 and TRBJ2-7; 7 bases agree with TRBD1. Germline V gene lookup returns CDR1 MNHEY and CDR2 SVGAGI. Losses at the gene ends were 4 bases for V and 7 bases for J; bases not matched to a gene: 10. The CDR3 consists of 14 residues. CDR3 residues: CASSSVERGREQYF. The CDR3 nucleotides read TGTGCCAGCAGTTCAGTTGAGAGGGGGCGGGAGCAGTACTTC.

The chain carries TRBV29-1 and TRBJ2-5, with TRBD1 identical over 7 bases. The ends lost 7 bases at V and 5 bases at J; junction bases unmatched: 7. The CDR3 is made up of 12 amino acids. Germline CDR1 and CDR2: SQVTM and ANQGSEA. The CDR3 region is CSGDRVGETQYF. The CDR3 DNA follows: TGCAGCGGCGACAGGGTTGGGGAGACCCAGTACTTC.

The gene calls are TRBV5-1 and TRBJ1-1; TRBD1 might be the D (5 bases). Per the germline V gene, CDR1 is SGHRS and CDR2 is YFSETQ. V was clipped by 4 bases and J by 2 bases, with 15 bases between them. The CDR3 totals 15 residues. The DNA of the CDR3 is TGCGCCAGCAGCCTCTCCTGGACACTAAACACTGAAGCTTTCTTT. Its translation is CASSLSWTLNTEAFF.

The chain uses TRBV13 and TRBJ2-7; 7 positions match TRBD1. The V segment lost 3 bases and the J segment 3 bases; nucleotides outside the gene matches: 5. The CDR3 length is 14 residues. The germline gives CDR1 PRHDT, CDR2 FYEKMQ (reference sequence). The chain's CDR3 is CASSLGQIFYEQYF. The DNA of the CDR3 is TGTGCCAGCAGCTTGGGACAGATTTTCTACGAGCAGTACTTC.

The chain employs TRBV5-4 and TRBJ2-1; the match to TRBD2 covers 13 bases. The germline gives CDR1 SGHNT, CDR2 YYREEE (reference sequence). Germline trimming cut 4 bases from V and 8 bases from J; bases unmatched to any gene: 9. The CDR3 extends over 16 amino acids. CDR3 bases: TGTGCCAGCAGCCAACGACTAGCGGGAGGTGTCGATGAGCAGTTCTTC. This translates into CASSQRLAGGVDEQFF.

The chain is built from TRBV7-9 and TRBJ2-7; 9 bases fit TRBD2. Per germline, CDR1 SEHNR and CDR2 FQNEAQ (reference sequence). J gave up 7 bases and V 5 bases, and 9 bases lay outside the gene matches. The CDR3 is 14 residues long. CDR3 coding DNA: TGTGCCAGCAGCCCGACTAGCGGAGCGGGAGAGCAGTACTTC. This translates into CASSPTSGAGEQYF. Drawing the rest from reference TRBV7-9 and TRBJ2-7, the complete variable domain is DTGVSQNPRHKITKRGQNVTFRCDPISEHNRLYWYRQTLGQGPEFLTYFQNEAQLEKSRLLSDRFSAERPKGSFSTLEIQRTEQGDSAMYLCASSPTSGAGEQYFGPGTRLTVT.

The rearrangement uses TRBV18 and TRBJ2-5; perhaps TRBD2 as D (7 bases). The CDR3 sequence is 16 residues long. Trimming removed 1 base from V and 4 bases from J, with 16 bases in between. Germline V lookup: CDR1 KGHSH, CDR2 LQKENI. CDR3 DNA: TGTGCCAGCTCACCACTCGAGGGGGGGCTCGGAGAGACCCAGTACTTC. It specifies CASSPLEGGLGETQYF.

The rearrangement uses TRBV10-3 and TRBJ2-3; TRBD1 agrees at 9 bases. This CDR3 contains 16 residues. The V gene's germline CDR1 is ENHRY and CDR2 SYGVKD. V trimming: 2 bases; J trimming: 2 bases; junction bases outside the gene matches: 5. The CDR3 nucleotides are TGTGCCATCAGTGAGACAGGGGGCAGAAACACAGATACGCAGTATTTT. Protein product: CAISETGGRNTDTQYF.

The gene calls are TRBV11-2 and TRBJ2-1; D not certain. V dropped 1 base and J dropped 5 bases, with 15 bases sitting between them. The CDR3 has 16 amino acids. Germline assignment: CDR1 SGHAT and CDR2 FQNNGV. CDR3 amino acids: CASSLAPGGQNNEQFF. The DNA of the CDR3 is TGTGCCAGCAGCTTAGCCCCCGGTGGGCAGAACAATGAGCAGTTCTTC.

The chain has TRBV15 and TRBJ1-1, with D perhaps TRBD1 (5 bases). V was pared by 0 bases and J by 4 bases, with 12 bases between. Germline V CDR1 and CDR2: LNHNV, YYDKDF (reference sequence). The CDR3 consists of 15 residues. CDR3 amino acids: CATSRDRHGGTEAFF. The CDR3 DNA sequence: TGTGCCACCAGCAGAGATAGACATGGGGGCACTGAAGCTTTCTTT.